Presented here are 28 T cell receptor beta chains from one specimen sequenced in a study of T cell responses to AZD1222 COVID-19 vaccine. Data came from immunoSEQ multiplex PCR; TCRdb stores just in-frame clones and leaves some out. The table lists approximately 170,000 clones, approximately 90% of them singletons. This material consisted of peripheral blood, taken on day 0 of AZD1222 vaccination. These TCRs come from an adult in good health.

For the CDR3, the DNA is TGTGCCAGCAGCTCCTCGTACCGGGACAGGGTCAGCGCCGGGGAGCTGTTTTTT. Translation gives CASSSSYRDRVSAGELFF. The chain links TRBV7-8 to TRBJ2-2, with 9 positions matching TRBD1. CDR3 length: 18 residues. CDR1 is SGHVS, CDR2 FQNEAQ, per germline. J gave up 6 bases and V 4 bases, and 15 bases lay outside the gene matches. The whole variable domain, filled in from reference TRBV7-8 and TRBJ2-2, reads GAGVSQSPRYKVAKRGQDVALRCDPISGHVSLFWYQQALGQGPEFLTYFQNEAQLDKSGLPSDRFFAERPEGSVSTLKIQRTQQEDSAVYLCASSSSYRDRVSAGELFFGEGSRLTVL.

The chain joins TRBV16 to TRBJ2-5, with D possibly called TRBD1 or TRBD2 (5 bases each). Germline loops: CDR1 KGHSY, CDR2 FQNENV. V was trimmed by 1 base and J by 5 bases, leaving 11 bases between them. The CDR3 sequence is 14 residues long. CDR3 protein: CASSQFGREETQYF. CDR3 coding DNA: TGTGCCAGCAGCCAATTCGGCAGGGAGGAGACCCAGTACTTC.

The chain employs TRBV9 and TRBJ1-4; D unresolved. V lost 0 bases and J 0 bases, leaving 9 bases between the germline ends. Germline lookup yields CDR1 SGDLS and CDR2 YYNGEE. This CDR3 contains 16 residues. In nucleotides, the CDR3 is TGTGCCAGCAGCGTAGGGCTACTTGCAACTAATGAAAAACTGTTTTTT. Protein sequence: CASSVGLLATNEKLFF.

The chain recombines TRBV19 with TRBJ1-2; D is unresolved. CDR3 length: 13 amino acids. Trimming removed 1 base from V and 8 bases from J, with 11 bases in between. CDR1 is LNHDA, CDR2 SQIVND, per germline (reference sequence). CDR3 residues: CASSIVPGEGYTF. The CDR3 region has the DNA TGTGCCAGTAGTATAGTGCCCGGCGAGGGCTACACCTTC.

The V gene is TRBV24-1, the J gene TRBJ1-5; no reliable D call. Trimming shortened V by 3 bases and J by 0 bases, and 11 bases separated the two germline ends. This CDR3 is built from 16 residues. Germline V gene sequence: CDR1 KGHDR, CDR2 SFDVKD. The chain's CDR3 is CATSDVSADSNQPQHF. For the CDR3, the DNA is TGTGCCACCAGTGATGTTTCAGCAGATAGCAATCAGCCCCAGCATTTT.

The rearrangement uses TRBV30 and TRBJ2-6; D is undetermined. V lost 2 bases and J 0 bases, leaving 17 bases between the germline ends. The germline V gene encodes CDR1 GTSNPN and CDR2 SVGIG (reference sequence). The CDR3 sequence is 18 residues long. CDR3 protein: CAWSSQTRFSSGANVLTF. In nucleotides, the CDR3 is TGTGCCTGGAGTTCTCAGACACGGTTTAGCTCTGGGGCCAACGTCCTGACTTTC.

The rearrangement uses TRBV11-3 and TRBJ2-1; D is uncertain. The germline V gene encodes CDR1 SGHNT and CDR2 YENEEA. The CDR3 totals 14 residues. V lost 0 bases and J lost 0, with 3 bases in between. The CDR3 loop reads CASSLDRSYNEQFF. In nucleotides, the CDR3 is TGTGCCAGCAGCTTAGACCGCTCCTACAATGAGCAGTTCTTC.

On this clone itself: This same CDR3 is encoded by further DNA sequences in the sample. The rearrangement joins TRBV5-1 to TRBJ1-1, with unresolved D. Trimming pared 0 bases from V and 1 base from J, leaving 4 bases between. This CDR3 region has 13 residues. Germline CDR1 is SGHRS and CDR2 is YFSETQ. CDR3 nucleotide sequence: TGCGCCAGCAGCTTGGGCGGGAACACTGAAGCTTTCTTT. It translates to CASSLGGNTEAFF. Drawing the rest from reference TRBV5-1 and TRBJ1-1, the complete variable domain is KAGVTQTPRYLIKTRGQQVTLSCSPISGHRSVSWYQQTPGQGLQFLFEYFSETQRNKGNFPGRFSGRQFSNSRSEMNVSTLELGDSALYLCASSLGGNTEAFFGQGTRLTVV.

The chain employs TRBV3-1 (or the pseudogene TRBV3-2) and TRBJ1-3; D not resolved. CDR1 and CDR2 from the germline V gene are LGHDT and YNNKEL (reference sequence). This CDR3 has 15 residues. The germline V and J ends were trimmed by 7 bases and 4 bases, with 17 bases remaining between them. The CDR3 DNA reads TGTGCCAGCACCACCCTTGGGGTATCCGGAAACACCATATATTTT. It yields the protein CASTTLGVSGNTIYF.

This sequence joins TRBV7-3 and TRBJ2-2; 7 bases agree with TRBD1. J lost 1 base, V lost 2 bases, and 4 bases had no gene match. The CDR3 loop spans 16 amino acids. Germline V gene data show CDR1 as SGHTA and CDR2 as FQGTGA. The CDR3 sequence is CASSLQGVGNTGELFF. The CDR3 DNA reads TGTGCCAGCAGCTTACAGGGGGTGGGGAACACCGGGGAGCTGTTTTTT.

The CDR3 bases are TGTGCCAGCAGCGGGGGGGACAGCTCCTACGAGCAGTACTTC. Protein: CASSGGDSSYEQYF. The chain employs TRBV9 and TRBJ2-7, with a weak D call TRBD1 (7 bases). The CDR3 sequence is 14 residues long. V dropped 3 bases and J dropped 0 bases, with 10 bases sitting between them. Germline assignment: CDR1 SGDLS and CDR2 YYNGEE.

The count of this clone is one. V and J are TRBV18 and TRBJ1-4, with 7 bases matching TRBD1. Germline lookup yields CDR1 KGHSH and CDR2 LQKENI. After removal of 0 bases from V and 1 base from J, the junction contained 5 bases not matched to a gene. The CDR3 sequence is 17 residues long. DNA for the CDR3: TGTGCCAGCTCACCACCGACAGGGAAAGTAACTAATGAAAAACTGTTTTTT. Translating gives CASSPPTGKVTNEKLFF.

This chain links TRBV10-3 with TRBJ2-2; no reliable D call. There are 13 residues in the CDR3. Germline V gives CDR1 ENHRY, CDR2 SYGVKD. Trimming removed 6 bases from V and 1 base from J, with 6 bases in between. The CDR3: CAISPGNTGELFF. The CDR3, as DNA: TGTGCCATCAGCCCGGGGAACACCGGGGAGCTGTTTTTT.

In nucleotides, the CDR3 is TGCGCCAGCAGCCCAGACCTCGAGGGAAACACCATATATTTT. It is translated as CASSPDLEGNTIYF. This chain links TRBV4-1 with TRBJ1-3; D is unclear. The CDR3 consists of 14 residues. Germline V gene lookup returns CDR1 MGHRA and CDR2 YSYEKL. Deletions cut 4 bases from V and 4 bases from J, with 11 bases between.

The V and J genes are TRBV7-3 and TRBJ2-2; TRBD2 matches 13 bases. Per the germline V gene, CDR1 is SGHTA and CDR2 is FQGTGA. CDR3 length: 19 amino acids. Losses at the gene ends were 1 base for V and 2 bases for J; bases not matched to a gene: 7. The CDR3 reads CASSLIGLAGVANTGELFF. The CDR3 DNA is TGTGCCAGCAGCTTAATAGGACTAGCGGGGGTTGCCAACACCGGGGAGCTGTTTTTT.

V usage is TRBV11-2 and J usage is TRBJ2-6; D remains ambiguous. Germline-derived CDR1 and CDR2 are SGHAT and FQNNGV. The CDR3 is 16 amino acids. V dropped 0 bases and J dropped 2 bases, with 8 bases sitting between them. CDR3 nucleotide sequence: TGTGCCAGCAGCTTAGATCGGGTTCCTGGGGCCAACGTCCTGACTTTC. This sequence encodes CASSLDRVPGANVLTF.

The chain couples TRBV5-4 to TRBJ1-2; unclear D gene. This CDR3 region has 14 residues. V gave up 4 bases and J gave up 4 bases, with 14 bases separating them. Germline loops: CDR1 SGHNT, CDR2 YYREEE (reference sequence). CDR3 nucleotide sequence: TGTGCCAGCAGCGCAACCCGCACTACCTATGGCTACACCTTC. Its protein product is CASSATRTTYGYTF.

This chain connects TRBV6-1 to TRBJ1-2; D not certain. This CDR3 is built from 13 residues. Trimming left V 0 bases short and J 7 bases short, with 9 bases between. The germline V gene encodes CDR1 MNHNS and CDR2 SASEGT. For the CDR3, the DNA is TGTGCCAGCAGTGAAGCAGGGAATCGTGGCTACACCTTC. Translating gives CASSEAGNRGYTF.

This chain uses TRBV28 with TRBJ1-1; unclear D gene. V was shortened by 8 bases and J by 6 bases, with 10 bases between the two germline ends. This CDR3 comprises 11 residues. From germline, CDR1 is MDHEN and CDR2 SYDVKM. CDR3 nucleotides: TGTGCCAGCGGAGGAAGACCTGAAGCTTTCTTT. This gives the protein CASGGRPEAFF.

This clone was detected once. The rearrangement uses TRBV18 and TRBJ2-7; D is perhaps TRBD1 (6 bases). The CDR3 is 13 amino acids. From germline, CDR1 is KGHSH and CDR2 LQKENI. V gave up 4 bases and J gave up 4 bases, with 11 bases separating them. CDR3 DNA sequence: TGTGCCAGCTCACAGAGTACAGGGTACGAGCAGTACTTC. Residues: CASSQSTGYEQYF.

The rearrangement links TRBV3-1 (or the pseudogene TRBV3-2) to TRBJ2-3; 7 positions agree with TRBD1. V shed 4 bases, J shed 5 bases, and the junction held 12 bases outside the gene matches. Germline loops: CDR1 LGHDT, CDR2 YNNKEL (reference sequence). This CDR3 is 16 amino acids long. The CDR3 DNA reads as TGTGCCAGCAGCCGACCCACGACAGGGTTCATAGATACGCAGTATTTT. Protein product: CASSRPTTGFIDTQYF.

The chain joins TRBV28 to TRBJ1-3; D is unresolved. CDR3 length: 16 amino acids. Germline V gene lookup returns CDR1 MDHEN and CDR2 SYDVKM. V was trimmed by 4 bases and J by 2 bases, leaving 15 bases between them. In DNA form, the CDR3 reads TGTGCCAGCAGTTACGCCACGGACTTAACTGGAAACACCATATATTTT. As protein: CASSYATDLTGNTIYF.

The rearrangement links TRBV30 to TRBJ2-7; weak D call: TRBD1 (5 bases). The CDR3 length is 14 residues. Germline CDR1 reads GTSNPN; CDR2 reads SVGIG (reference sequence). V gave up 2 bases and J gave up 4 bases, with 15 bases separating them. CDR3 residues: CAWSLKGLDYEQYF. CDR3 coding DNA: TGTGCCTGGAGTTTAAAGGGGCTAGATTACGAGCAGTACTTC.

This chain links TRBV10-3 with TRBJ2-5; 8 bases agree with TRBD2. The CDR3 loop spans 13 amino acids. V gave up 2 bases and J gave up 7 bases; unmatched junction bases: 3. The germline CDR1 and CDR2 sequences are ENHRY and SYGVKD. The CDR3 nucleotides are TGTGCCATCAGTGAGGGGACTAGGGGGACCCAGTACTTC. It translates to CAISEGTRGTQYF.

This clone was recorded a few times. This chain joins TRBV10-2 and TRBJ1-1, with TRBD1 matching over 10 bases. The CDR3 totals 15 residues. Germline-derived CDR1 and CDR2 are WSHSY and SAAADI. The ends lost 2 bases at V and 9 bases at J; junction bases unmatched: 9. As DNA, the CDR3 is TGCGCCAGCAGTGAGATTGTGGGACAGGGGAACAAAGCTTTCTTT. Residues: CASSEIVGQGNKAFF.

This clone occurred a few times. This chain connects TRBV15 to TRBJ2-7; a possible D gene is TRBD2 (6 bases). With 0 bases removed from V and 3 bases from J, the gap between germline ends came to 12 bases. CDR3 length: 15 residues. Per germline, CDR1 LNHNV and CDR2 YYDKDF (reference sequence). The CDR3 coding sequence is TGTGCCACCAGCAGAGATATTGGGGGGTTCTACGAGCAGTACTTC. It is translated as CATSRDIGGFYEQYF.

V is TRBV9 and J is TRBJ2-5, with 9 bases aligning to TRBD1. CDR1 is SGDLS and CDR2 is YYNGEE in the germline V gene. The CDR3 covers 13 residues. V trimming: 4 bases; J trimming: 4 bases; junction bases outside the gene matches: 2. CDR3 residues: CASSKDRGETQYF. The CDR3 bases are TGTGCCAGCAGCAAGGACAGGGGAGAGACCCAGTACTTC.

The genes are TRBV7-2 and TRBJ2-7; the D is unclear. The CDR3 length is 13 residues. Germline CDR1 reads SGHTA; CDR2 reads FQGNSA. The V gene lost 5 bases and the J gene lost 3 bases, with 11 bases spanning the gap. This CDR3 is CASSPPMGYEQYF. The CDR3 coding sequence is TGTGCCAGCAGCCCCCCGATGGGCTACGAGCAGTACTTC.